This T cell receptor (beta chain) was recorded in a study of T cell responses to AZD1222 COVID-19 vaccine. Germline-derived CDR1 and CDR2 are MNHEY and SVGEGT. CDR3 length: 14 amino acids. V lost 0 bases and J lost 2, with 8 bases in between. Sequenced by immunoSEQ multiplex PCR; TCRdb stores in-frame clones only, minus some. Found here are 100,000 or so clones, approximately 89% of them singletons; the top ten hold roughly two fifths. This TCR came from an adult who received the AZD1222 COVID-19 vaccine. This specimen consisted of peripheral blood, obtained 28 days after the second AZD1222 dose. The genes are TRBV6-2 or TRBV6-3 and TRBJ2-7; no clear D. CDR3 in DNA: TGTGCCAGCAGTTACTCGGTCAGGACCTACGAGCAGTACTTC. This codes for CASSYSVRTYEQYF.